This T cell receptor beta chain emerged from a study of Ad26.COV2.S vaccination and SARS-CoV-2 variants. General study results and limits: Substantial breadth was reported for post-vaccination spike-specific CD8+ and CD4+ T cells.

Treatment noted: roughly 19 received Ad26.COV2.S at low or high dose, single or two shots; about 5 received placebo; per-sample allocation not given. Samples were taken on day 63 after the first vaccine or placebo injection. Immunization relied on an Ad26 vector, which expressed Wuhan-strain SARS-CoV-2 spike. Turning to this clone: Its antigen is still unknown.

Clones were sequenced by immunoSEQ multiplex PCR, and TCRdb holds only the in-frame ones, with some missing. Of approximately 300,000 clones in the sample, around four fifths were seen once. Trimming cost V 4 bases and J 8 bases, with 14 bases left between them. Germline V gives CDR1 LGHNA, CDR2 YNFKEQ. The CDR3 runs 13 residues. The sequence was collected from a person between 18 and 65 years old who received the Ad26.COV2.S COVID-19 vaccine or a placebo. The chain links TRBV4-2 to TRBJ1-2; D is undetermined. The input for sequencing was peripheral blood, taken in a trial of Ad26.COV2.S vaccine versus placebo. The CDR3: CASSLPPVGGYTF. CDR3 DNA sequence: TGTGCCAGCAGCCTCCCGCCGGTTGGCGGCTACACCTTC.